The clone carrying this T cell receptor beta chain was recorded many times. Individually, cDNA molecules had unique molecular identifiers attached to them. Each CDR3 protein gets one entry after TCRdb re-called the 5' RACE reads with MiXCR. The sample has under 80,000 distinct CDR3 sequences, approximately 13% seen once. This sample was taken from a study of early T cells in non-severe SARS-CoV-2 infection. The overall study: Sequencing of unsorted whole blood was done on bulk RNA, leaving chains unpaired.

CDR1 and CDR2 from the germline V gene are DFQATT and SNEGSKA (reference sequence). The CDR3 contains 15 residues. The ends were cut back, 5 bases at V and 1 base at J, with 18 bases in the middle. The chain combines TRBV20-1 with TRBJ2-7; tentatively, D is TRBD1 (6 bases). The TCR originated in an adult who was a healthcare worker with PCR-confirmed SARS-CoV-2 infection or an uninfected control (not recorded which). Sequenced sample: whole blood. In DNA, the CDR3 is TGCAGTGCTTCCCCGGGACATGGGGGATCCTACGAGCAGTACTTC. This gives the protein CSASPGHGGSYEQYF.